Sequencing of this T cell receptor beta chain was carried out in a study of shared clonotypes between healthy human individuals. V was cut by 0 bases and J by 8 bases, with 17 bases left in between. Germline V gives CDR1 SGHKS, CDR2 YYEKEE (reference sequence). CDR3 size: 15 residues. This clone was found a few times. Measured with immunoSEQ multiplex PCR; TCRdb has only the in-frame clones, and not every one. The sample yields 600,000 to 700,000 clones, 60% to 75% seen once. Material: memory CD4+ T cells sorted from blood. Documented subset: CD45RA-negative fraction. This chain joins TRBV5-5 and TRBJ1-2; D unresolved. This receptor was obtained from a woman aged 25 to 39 in good health. The CDR3 sequence: CASSLEIGLAGGYTF. As DNA, the CDR3 is TGTGCCAGCAGCTTGGAAATAGGGTTAGCCGGGGGCTACACCTTC.